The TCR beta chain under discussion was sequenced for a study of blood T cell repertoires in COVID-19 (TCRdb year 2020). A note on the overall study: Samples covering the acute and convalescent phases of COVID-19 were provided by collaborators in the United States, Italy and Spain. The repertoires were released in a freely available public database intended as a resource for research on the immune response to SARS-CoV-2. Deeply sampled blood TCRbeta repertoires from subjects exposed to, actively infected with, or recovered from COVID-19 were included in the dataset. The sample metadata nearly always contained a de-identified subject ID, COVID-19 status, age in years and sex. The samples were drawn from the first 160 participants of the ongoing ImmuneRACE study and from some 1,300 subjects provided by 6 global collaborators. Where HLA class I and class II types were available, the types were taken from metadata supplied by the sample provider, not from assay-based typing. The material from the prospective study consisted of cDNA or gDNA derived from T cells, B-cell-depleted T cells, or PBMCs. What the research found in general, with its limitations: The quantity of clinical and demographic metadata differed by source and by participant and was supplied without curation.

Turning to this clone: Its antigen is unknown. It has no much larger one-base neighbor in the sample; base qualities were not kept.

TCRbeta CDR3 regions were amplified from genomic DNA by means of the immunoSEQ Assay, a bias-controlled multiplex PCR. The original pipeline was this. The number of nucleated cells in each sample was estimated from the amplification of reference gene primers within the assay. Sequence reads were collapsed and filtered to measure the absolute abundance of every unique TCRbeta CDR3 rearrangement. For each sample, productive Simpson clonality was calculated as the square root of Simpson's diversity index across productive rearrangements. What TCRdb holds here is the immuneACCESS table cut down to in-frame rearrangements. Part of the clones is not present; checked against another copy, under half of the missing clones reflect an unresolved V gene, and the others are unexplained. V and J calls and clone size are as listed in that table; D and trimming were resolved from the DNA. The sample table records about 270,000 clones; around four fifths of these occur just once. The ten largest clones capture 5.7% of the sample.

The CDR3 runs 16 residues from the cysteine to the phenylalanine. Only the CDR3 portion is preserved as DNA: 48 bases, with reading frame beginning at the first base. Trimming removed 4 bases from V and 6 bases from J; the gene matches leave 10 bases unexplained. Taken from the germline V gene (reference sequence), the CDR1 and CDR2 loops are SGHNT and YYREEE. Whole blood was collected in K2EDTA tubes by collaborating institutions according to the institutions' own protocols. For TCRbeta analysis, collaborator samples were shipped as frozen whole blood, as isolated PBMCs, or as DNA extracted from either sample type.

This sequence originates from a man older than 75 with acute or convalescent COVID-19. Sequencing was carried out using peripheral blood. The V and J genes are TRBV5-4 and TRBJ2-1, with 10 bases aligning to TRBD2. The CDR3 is CASSLDWTSGGNEQFF. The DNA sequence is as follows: TGTGCCAGCAGCCTAGACTGGACTAGCGGAGGCAATGAGCAGTTCTTC.